This T cell receptor (beta chain) was recorded in a study of cytomegalovirus exposure and HLA in healthy donors. General study findings and limits: The study labeled roughly 160 TCR beta chains cytomegalovirus-associated. In terms of immune exposure information, only CMV serostatus was available.

The PCR ran on 60 Vbeta and 13 Jbeta primers. Authors' analysis steps: A later analysis tallied 87 million or so unique TCR beta chains, approximately 11 million of them shared. Here immunoSEQ multiplex PCR was the method, and the copy in TCRdb shows in-frame clones only, minus some. That table gives V, J and clone size, and the DNA gave D and trimming. The sample lists roughly 200,000 clones; roughly 68% were seen once. Per the germline V gene, CDR1 is SGHTA and CDR2 is FQGNSA. The V end was cut by 1 base, the J end by 4 bases, with 13 bases between. This CDR3 has 15 amino acids. This clone was seen a handful of times. Its antigen is not known.

The TCR originated in a woman younger than 45 in good health and CMV-seronegative. The sequencing input was PBMCs. The chain has TRBV7-2 and TRBJ1-2, with D perhaps matching TRBD1 (5 bases). CDR3 amino acids: CASSLETRGGYGYTF. The CDR3 nucleotides read TGTGCCAGCAGCTTAGAGACTAGGGGAGGCTATGGCTACACCTTC.